Presented here are 6 T cell receptor beta chains from one specimen sequenced in a study of CD8 T cells in ankylosing spondylitis. TCRdb processed the 5' RACE reads anew with MiXCR; each CDR3 protein has one entry. The sample has about 240,000 distinct CDR3 sequences; approximately 11% are singletons. Input material: blood, either unsorted or a sorted T cell fraction (not recorded which). Receptors originate from a male donor with ankylosing spondylitis or in good health (not recorded which).

This clonotype occurred many times. This chain connects TRBV5-6 to TRBJ1-1; D unclear. Germline V CDR1 and CDR2: SGHDT, YYEEEE. The CDR3 has 14 residues. Trimming left V 0 bases short and J 4 bases short, with 10 bases between. The CDR3 DNA reads as TGTGCCAGCAGCTTGGAAATAGGGATCACTGAAGCTTTCTTT. Its translation: CASSLEIGITEAFF.

This clonotype was seen a few times. The chain uses TRBV5-1 and TRBJ2-2, with D unresolved. This CDR3 contains 14 residues. Trimming took off 0 bases at V and 3 bases at J, with 6 bases between the two ends. Germline assignment: CDR1 SGHRS and CDR2 YFSETQ. The CDR3 nucleotides are TGCGCCAGCAGCTTGGCCTCATACACCGGGGAGCTGTTTTTT. It codes for CASSLASYTGELFF.

The chain is built from TRBV20-1 and TRBJ1-1, with D perhaps TRBD1 (6 bases). Looked up from germline, CDR1 is DFQATT and CDR2 is SNEGSKA (reference sequence). CDR3 size: 15 residues. V was clipped by 0 bases and J by 0 bases, with 11 bases between them. The CDR3 protein is CSARDSAGVNTEAFF. For the CDR3, the DNA is TGCAGTGCTAGAGATTCGGCAGGGGTGAACACTGAAGCTTTCTTT.

Ten or more counts support this clonotype. The chain combines TRBV7-2 with TRBJ2-1; 11 nucleotides align to TRBD2. The germline V gene encodes CDR1 SGHTA and CDR2 FQGNSA. J was trimmed by 6 bases and V by 2 bases; bases with no gene match: 3. The CDR3 is 15 residues long. The DNA for the CDR3 is TGTGCCAGCAGCTTATTCCTAGCGGGAGGCAATGAGCAGTTCTTC. This codes for CASSLFLAGGNEQFF.

This clonotype was counted ten times or more. In DNA form, the CDR3 reads TGTGCCAGCAGCCACTCGGTATTAAGGGGAGAGTCGGACTATGGCTACACCTTC. Protein: CASSHSVLRGESDYGYTF. The genes are TRBV3-1 and TRBJ1-2; weak D call: TRBD1 (5 bases). The CDR3 consists of 18 residues. Trimming cost V 3 bases and J 3 bases, with 23 bases left between them. CDR1 and CDR2 from the germline V gene are LGHDT and YNNKEL (reference sequence).

This clonotype showed up many times. This chain joins TRBV20-1 and TRBJ1-4; D ambiguous. V lost 0 bases and J lost 5, with 13 bases in between. Germline CDR1 reads DFQATT; CDR2 reads SNEGSKA (reference sequence). The CDR3 contains 15 residues. CDR3 coding DNA: TGCAGTGCTAGAGATCAAAGGACGGAAAATGAAAAACTGTTTTTT. It yields the protein CSARDQRTENEKLFF.